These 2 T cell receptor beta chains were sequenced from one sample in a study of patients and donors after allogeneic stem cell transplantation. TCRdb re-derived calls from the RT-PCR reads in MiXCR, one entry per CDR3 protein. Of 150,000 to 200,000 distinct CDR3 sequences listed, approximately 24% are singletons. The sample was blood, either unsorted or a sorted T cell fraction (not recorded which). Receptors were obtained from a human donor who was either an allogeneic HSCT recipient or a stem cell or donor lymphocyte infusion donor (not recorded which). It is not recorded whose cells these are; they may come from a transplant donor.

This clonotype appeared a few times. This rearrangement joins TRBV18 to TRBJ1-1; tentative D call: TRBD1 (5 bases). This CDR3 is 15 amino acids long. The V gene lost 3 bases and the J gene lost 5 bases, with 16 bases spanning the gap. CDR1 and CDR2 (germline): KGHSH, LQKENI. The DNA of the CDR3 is TGTGCCAGCTCACCCCATGGGGGGTTCACGACTGAAGCTTTCTTT. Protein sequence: CASSPHGGFTTEAFF.

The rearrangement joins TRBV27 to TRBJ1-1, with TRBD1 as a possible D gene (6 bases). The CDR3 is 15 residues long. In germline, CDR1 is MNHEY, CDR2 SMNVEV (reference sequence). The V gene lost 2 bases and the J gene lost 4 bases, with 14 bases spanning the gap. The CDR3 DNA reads TGTGCCAGCAGTTTAGACGGGGGGGCGCGCACTGAAGCTTTCTTT. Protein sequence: CASSLDGGARTEAFF.